This TCR beta chain was captured in a study of Ad26.COV2.S vaccination and SARS-CoV-2 variants. Study-level information: Each vaccinee took Ad26.COV2.S intramuscularly, once or twice 56 days apart.

CDR1 and CDR2 (germline): SGHTA, FQGNSA. Trimming left V 5 bases short and J 0 bases short, with 8 bases between. This CDR3 comprises 14 residues. This table comes from immunoSEQ multiplex PCR, and its TCRdb copy is limited to in-frame clones, with some not included. In the table there are approximately 400,000 clones, roughly 85% of which are singletons. Treatment here: some 19 received Ad26.COV2.S at low or high dose, single or two shots; 5 received placebo; per-sample allocation not given. On day 63 after the first injection, vaccine and placebo recipients gave samples. Based in Boston, the donor was an adult of 18-55 years.

The sequence came from a person between 18 and 59 years old who received the Ad26.COV2.S COVID-19 vaccine or a placebo. The sequencing here drew on peripheral blood, taken in a trial of Ad26.COV2.S vaccine versus placebo. The rearrangement joins TRBV7-2 to TRBJ1-3; D remains unclear. In DNA, the CDR3 is TGTGCCAGCAGCCCACAGAGCTCTGGAAACACCATATATTTT. Its protein product is CASSPQSSGNTIYF.